This TCR beta chain was observed in a study of CD8+ T cells in alopecia areata. Study overall: For 6 to 18 months, tofacitinib was taken, and 6 months off drug followed. General study results and limits: Scalp sample data also include resident alphabeta T cells from normal skin. Because of a solitary nonresponder, the connection of baseline CD8+ expansion to response stays uncertain. During tofacitinib treatment, many expanded lesional clones remained in scalp and blood.

CDR1 is LNHDA and CDR2 is SQIVND in the germline V gene (reference sequence). The CDR3 covers 16 residues. Trimming removed 1 base from V and 3 bases from J; junction bases left unmatched: 5. On this clone: Its antigen is currently unknown.

Treatment specified: oral pan-JAK inhibitor, 5-10 mg twice daily. The authors extracted RNA and reverse transcribed it into cDNA as the sequencing template. Clones were sequenced by immunoSEQ multiplex PCR, and TCRdb holds only the in-frame ones, with some missing. Of tens of thousands of clones listed, more than 45% are singletons. The TCR originated in a human donor with alopecia areata. The sequencing used CD8+ T cells sorted from blood, collected around week 37, from a patient treated with tofacitinib. J is TRBJ2-2 and V is TRBV19; 7 bases align to TRBD2. The CDR3 DNA reads TGTGCCAGTAGTATAGCTCCAGGGAGGGACACCGGGGAGCTGTTTTTT. This encodes CASSIAPGRDTGELFF.